This paragraph reports one T cell receptor beta chain. The antigen is not known. The sample is drawn from a study of beta chain features in type 1 diabetes. The CDR3 length is 10 residues. Looked up from germline, CDR1 is LNHDA and CDR2 is SQIVND (reference sequence). V lost 9 bases to trimming and J lost 7 bases, with 9 bases between them. As every portion of the isolated RNA was reverse transcribed, the sequencing read expressed TCRB transcripts. Generated by immunoSEQ multiplex PCR, the TCRdb table keeps only in-frame clones and is missing some. The sample records 150,000 to 170,000 clones, about a tenth being singletons. Study-level findings and limits: Shorter templates may be favored by PCR, equally so in patients and controls. TCRB CDR3s from Type 1 diabetes patients were moderately but significantly shorter in all four CD4+ subsets.

The specimen sequenced was central memory CD4+ T cells from blood. The chain couples TRBV19 to TRBJ1-1, with D hard to call. The clonotype was recovered from a man aged 25-40 years with type 1 diabetes. CDR3 residues: CASLTVEAFF. The CDR3 DNA follows: TGTGCCAGCCTGACTGTTGAAGCTTTCTTT.